Here is one T cell receptor (beta chain) with its context. What it binds is not known. Losses at the gene ends were 3 bases for V and 7 bases for J; bases not matched to a gene: 5. The CDR3 loop spans 14 amino acids. Germline V gene sequence: CDR1 PRHDT, CDR2 FYEKMQ (reference sequence). The sample originates from a study of CD8 T cells in Susac syndrome. Broader study findings: The number of individuals included in the study's TCR sequencing and HLA analysis was acknowledged as relatively small.

The RNA, about 0.5 to 1 ug, was put through reverse transcription using random hexamers. TCRdb reprocessed the immunoSEQ multiplex PCR reads via MiXCR and lists one record per CDR3 protein. This table holds approximately 160,000 distinct CDR3 sequences, around 94% found once. The material sequenced was CD4+ T cells from PBMCs. The clonotype was recovered from a human donor with multiple sclerosis. The rearrangement joins TRBV13 to TRBJ2-4; TRBD1 matches at 8 bases. The CDR3 spells CASSLDREYNIQYF. The CDR3 nucleotides read TGTGCCAGCAGCTTGGACAGGGAGTACAACATTCAGTACTTC.